This T cell receptor beta chain stems from a study of control samples from healthy donors and cancer patients. Germline loops: CDR1 SGHDT, CDR2 YYEEEE. The CDR3 has 16 amino acids. Trimming pared 0 bases from V and 2 bases from J, leaving 12 bases between. Assay: immunoSEQ multiplex PCR; the TCRdb copy retains only in-frame clones and omits some. The sample has 130,000 or so clones, 92% seen once. The receptor was isolated from a man younger than 30 in good health. The V gene is TRBV5-6, the J gene TRBJ1-5; D is unresolved. Sample: blood. CDR3 sequence: CASSLGSRLGNQPQHF. CDR3 in DNA: TGTGCCAGCAGCTTGGGGTCTCGGCTGGGCAATCAGCCCCAGCATTTT.